This section outlines one T cell receptor (beta chain) sequence together with its context. The entry originates in a study of blood T cell repertoires in COVID-19. Across the whole study: The United States, Italy and Spain provided the acute and convalescent COVID-19 samples. T cells, B-cell-depleted T cells, or PBMCs supplied cDNA or gDNA.

CDR3 length equals 16 residues. Germline-derived CDR1 and CDR2 are SGHRS and YFSETQ. V was pared by 4 bases and J by 8 bases, with 12 bases of the junction left unmatched. Authors' methods: Estimation of nucleated cell counts was performed using reference gene primer amplification. The table came from immunoSEQ multiplex PCR; TCRdb's copy has only in-frame clones and leaves some out. Clone size and V and J calls were adopted from that table, with D and trimming inferred from the DNA. The profile shows 100,000 to 150,000 clones, over 60% of them singletons. The source of this sequence is a woman between 65 and 79 years old with acute or convalescent COVID-19. The sequencing input was peripheral blood. J is TRBJ2-1 and V is TRBV5-1; TRBD1 matches 10 bases. This chain's CDR3 is CASSPSRGTGVDEQFF. The CDR3, as DNA: TGCGCCAGCAGCCCCTCGAGGGGGACAGGGGTCGATGAGCAGTTCTTC.